This TCR beta chain emerged from a study of T cells in Graves' hyperthyroidism and ophthalmopathy. RNA transcripts gave rise to amplified TCR beta CDR3 regions. The primer set for the first-round RT-PCR of the TCR CDR3 was HTBI. TCRdb processed the multiplex PCR reads anew with MiXCR; each CDR3 protein has one entry. The sample lists some 720,000 distinct CDR3 sequences; roughly 15% were seen once. Calling Graves' hyperthyroidism stable meant ophthalmopathy did not progress within 18 months. Diagnosis rested on symptoms, serum thyroxine and TRAb, thyroid ultrasound, and orbital computed tomography. The trim removed 6 bases at V and 3 bases at J, leaving 8 bases unmatched. The CDR3 totals 15 residues.

The sequence derives from a man between 18 and 35 years old with Graves' hyperthyroidism. The material sequenced was blood. The V gene is TRBV12-3 or TRBV12-4, the J gene TRBJ1-3, with 7 nucleotides matching TRBD1. DNA of the CDR3: TGTGCCAGCAGGAAACAGGGGAAAAGTGGAAACACCATATATTTT. Its translation is CASRKQGKSGNTIYF.